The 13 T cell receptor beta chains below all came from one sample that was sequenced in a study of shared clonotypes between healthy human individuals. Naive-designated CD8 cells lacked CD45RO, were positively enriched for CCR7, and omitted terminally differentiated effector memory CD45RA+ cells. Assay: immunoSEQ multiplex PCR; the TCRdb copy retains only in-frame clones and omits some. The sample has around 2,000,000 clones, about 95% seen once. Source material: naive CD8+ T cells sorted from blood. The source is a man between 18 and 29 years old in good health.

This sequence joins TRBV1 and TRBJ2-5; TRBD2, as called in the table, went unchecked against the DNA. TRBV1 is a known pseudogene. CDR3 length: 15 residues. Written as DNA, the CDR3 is TGCACCAGGAAAAGGCCGGGACTAGTGTGCGAGACCCAGTACTTC. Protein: CTRKRPGLVCETQYF.

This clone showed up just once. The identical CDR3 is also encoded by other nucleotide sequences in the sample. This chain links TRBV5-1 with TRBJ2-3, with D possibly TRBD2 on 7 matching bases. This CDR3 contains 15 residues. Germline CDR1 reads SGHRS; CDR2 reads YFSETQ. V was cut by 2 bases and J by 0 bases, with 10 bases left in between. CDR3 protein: CASSFRGASTDTQYF. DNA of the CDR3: TGCGCCAGCAGCTTCCGGGGGGCTAGCACAGATACGCAGTATTTT. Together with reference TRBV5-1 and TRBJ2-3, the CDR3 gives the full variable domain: KAGVTQTPRYLIKTRGQQVTLSCSPISGHRSVSWYQQTPGQGLQFLFEYFSETQRNKGNFPGRFSGRQFSNSRSEMNVSTLELGDSALYLCASSFRGASTDTQYFGPGTRLTVL.

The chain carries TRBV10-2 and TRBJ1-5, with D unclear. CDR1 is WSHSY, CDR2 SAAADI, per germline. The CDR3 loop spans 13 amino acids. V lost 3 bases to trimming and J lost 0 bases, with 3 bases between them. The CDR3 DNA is TGCGCCAGCAGTGACAATAGCAATCAGCCCCAGCATTTT. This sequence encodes CASSDNSNQPQHF.

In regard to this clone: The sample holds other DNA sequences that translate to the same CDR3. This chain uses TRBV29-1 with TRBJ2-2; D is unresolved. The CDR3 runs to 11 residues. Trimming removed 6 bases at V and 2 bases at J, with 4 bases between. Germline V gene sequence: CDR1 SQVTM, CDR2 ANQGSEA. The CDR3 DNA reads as TGCAGCGTCTTAAACACCGGGGAGCTGTTTTTT. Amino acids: CSVLNTGELFF.

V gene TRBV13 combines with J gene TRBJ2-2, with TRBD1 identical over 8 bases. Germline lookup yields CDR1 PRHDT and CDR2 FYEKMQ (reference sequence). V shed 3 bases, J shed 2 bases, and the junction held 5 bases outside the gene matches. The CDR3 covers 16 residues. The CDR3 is CASSLDREANTGELFF. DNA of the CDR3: TGTGCCAGCAGCTTGGACAGGGAGGCCAACACCGGGGAGCTGTTTTTT.

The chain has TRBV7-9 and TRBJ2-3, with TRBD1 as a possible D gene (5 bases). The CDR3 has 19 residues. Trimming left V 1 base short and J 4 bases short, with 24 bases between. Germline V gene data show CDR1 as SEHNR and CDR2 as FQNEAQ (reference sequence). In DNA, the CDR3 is TGTGCCAGCAGCTTAGAGGGGTGGGGCCCCCAGATGATGGCAGATACGCAGTATTTT. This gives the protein CASSLEGWGPQMMADTQYF.

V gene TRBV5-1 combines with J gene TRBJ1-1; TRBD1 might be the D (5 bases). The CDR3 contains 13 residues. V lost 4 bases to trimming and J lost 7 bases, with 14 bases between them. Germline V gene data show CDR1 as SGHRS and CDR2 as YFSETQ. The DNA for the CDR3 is TGCGCCAGCAGCCCCGACAGCTCCTTTGAAGCTTTCTTT. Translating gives CASSPDSSFEAFF. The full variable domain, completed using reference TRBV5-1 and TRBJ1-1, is KAGVTQTPRYLIKTRGQQVTLSCSPISGHRSVSWYQQTPGQGLQFLFEYFSETQRNKGNFPGRFSGRQFSNSRSEMNVSTLELGDSALYLCASSPDSSFEAFFGQGTRLTVV.

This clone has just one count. The CDR3 coding sequence is TGTGCCAGCAGTTTATCGGCAGGGGAGCGAGGTTATGGCTACACCTTC. This codes for CASSLSAGERGYGYTF. The chain links TRBV27 to TRBJ1-2, with a tentative D call TRBD1 (6 bases). The CDR3 runs to 16 residues. V dropped 0 bases and J dropped 5 bases, with 16 bases sitting between them. CDR1 is MNHEY, CDR2 SMNVEV, per germline (reference sequence).

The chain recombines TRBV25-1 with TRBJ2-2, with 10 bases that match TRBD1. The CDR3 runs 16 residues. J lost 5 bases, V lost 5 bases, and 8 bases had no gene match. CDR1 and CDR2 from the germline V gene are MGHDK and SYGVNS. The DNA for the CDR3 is TGTGCCAGCAGTAAACCGGGACAGGGGACAACCGGGGAGCTGTTTTTT. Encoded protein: CASSKPGQGTTGELFF.

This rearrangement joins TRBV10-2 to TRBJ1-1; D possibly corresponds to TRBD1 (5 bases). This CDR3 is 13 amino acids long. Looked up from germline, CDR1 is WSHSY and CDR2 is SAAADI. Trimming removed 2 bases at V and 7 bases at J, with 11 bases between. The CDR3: CASSEAGLDEAFF. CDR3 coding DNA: TGCGCCAGCAGTGAGGCAGGGTTGGATGAAGCTTTCTTT.

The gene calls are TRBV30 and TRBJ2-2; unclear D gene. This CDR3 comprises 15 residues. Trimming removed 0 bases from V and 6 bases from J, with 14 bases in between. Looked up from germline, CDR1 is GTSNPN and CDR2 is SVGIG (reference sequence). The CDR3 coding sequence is TGTGCCTGGAGTGTACTTGCGGTTAGAGCCGGGGAGCTGTTTTTT. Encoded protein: CAWSVLAVRAGELFF.

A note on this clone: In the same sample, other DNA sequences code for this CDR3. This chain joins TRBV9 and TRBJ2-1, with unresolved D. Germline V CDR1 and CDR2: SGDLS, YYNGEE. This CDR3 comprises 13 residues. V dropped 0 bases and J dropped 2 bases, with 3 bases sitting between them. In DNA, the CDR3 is TGTGCCAGCAGCGTAGGCGCCTACAATGAGCAGTTCTTC. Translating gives CASSVGAYNEQFF.

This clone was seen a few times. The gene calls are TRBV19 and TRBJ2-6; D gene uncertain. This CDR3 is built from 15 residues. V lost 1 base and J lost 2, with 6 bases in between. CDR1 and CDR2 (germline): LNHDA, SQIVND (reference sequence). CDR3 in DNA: TGTGCCAGTAGTATAGTGGGGACTGGGGCCAACGTCCTGACTTTC. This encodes CASSIVGTGANVLTF.